One and the same sample provided the 4 T cell receptor beta chains below, sequenced in a study of response to subunit inactivated influenza vaccine. TCRdb used MiXCR to reprocess the RT-PCR reads, holding one entry per CDR3 protein. The table records hundreds of thousands of distinct CDR3 sequences, roughly 12% of them present only once. The sample here was PBMCs from blood, taken on the day of vaccination. These receptors all stem from a man aged 45-60 years who received an inactivated influenza vaccine.

This clonotype was observed many times. The chain carries TRBV5-1 and TRBJ1-5; D gene unclear. CDR3 length: 14 residues. The V gene lost 4 bases and the J gene lost 0 bases, with 8 bases spanning the gap. CDR1 is SGHRS and CDR2 is YFSETQ in the germline V gene. The CDR3 protein is CASSPENSNQPQHF. The CDR3 nucleotides are TGCGCCAGCAGCCCAGAAAATAGCAATCAGCCCCAGCATTTT.

This sequence joins TRBV20-1 and TRBJ1-6; D not certain. Trimming pared 3 bases from V and 10 bases from J, leaving 19 bases between. Germline V gene sequence: CDR1 DFQATT, CDR2 SNEGSKA (reference sequence). CDR3 length equals 15 residues. The CDR3 nucleotides read TGCAGTGCTAGTAGCCTAGACCCCCTGGGATCACCCCTCCACTTT. Protein product: CSASSLDPLGSPLHF.

This clonotype was recorded at least ten times. In DNA, the CDR3 is TGTGCCAGCAGTTCCTACAGGGACCCTGCCTCCGATACGCAGTATTTT. This gives the protein CASSSYRDPASDTQYF. This chain links TRBV28 with TRBJ2-3; TRBD1 might be the D (6 bases). The CDR3 contains 16 residues. Germline V lookup: CDR1 MDHEN, CDR2 SYDVKM. The V end lost 4 bases, the J end lost 6 bases, and 20 bases lay between the germline ends.

V usage is TRBV20-1 and J usage is TRBJ2-3; TRBD1 is a possible D gene (5 bases). Trimming left V 8 bases short and J 6 bases short, with 24 bases between. The CDR3 is 15 residues long. CDR1 DFQATT and CDR2 SNEGSKA come from the germline V gene (reference sequence). The CDR3 protein is CSTMLQGRLQDTQYF. The DNA for the CDR3 is TGCAGTACGATGCTTCAGGGCAGGCTCCAGGATACGCAGTATTTT.